This T cell receptor beta chain was observed in a study of T cells after yellow fever vaccination (dated by TCRdb to about 2019). General notes on the study: The SMART-Seq v4 Ultra Low Input RNA kit was used to prepare libraries from fractions with low cell numbers. Bulk TCR alpha and beta repertoires were sequenced longitudinally to track T-cell clones before and after primary and booster YFV17D yellow fever vaccination. Two healthy male donors made up the cohort, one aged 18 to 29 years and the other aged 30 to 40 years. Blood was collected at multiple timepoints before and after primary and secondary immunization, and bulk PBMC replicates and cell subsets were isolated. What the research found in general, with its limitations: Because only two donors were included in the study, the extent to which the findings can be generalized is limited. After the booster, most clones that had expanded after primary vaccination were detected again (about 95% of CD4 and around nine tenths of CD8), suggesting broad maintenance of memory. A small share of clonotypes occurred in both CD4 and CD8 compartments, likely arising from convergent recombination. Compared with the primary T-cell response, the secondary T-cell response was faster but weaker, reaching its peak on day 5 rather than on day 15. FACS-sorted repertoires could contain abundant contaminating clonotypes from the bulk population, so computational filtering was required.

The cysteine opens and the phenylalanine closes a CDR3 of 19 amino acids. This entry keeps only the CDR3 DNA: 57 bases, framed from base 1. For this chain, trimming is 5 bases at the V end and 4 bases at the J end, and the number of junction bases without a gene match is 17. CDR1 and CDR2 are read off the germline V gene as MRHNA and SNTAGT. TCRdb records Illumina NovaSeq 6000 as the sequencer. TCR cDNA was synthesized by 5'RACE template switching, which introduced a universal primer site and unique molecular identifiers. Priming for cDNA synthesis came from both the TCR alpha and TCR beta constant segments. Libraries were amplified in two PCR steps, with sample barcodes and sequencing adapters added in the second step. Sequencing of the libraries was done on either Illumina HiSeq 2500 (2x100 bp) or NovaSeq (2x150 bp). On the study's bioinformatics: Reads were demultiplexed and collapsed into UMI consensus sequences with MIGEC, and V(D)J alignment was performed with MiXCR. Clonotypes responding to the vaccine were identified with edgeR on replicate PBMC samples, with the criteria of FDR below 0.01 and a log2 fold change above 5 up to day 15. Each bulk clonotype was labeled CD4 or CD8 based on which sequenced repertoire, CD4 or CD8, contained the clonotype at higher abundance. The public reads were quality trimmed at Q25 with fastp and then assembled into clones with MiXCR by TCRdb, keeping productive beta chains. Identical CDR3 proteins give one entry, which carries the most common genes and DNA. V and J calls and clone size were set by TCRdb, not the authors. This sample gives some 200,000 distinct CDR3 sequences in total; roughly 3% of them show up just once. Around 3% of the sample is taken by the ten largest.

The treatment or condition label, read with the paper, signifies: live attenuated yellow fever vaccine strain. A standard Ficoll-Paque protocol was used to isolate PBMCs from peripheral blood. CD4 and CD8 T-cell fractions were isolated with Dynabeads CD4 and CD8 positive selection kits. RNA was extracted with TriZol from bulk PBMCs, CD4 and CD8 fractions, and dextramer-positive and dextramer-negative fractions. Points on this clonotype: This receptor's antigen is unknown. The sample holds no much larger clone one base away, and base qualities are not on file.

The clonotype originates from a young man who received the YFV17D yellow fever vaccine. The specimen comprised CD4+ T cells sorted from PBMCs, sampled 10 days after the yellow fever booster vaccination. Recombination joined TRBV6-4 with TRBJ2-2; TRBD2 aligns with 9 central bases. Here the CDR3 is given as CASSPTWLAGTSGTGELFF. The bases are TGTGCCAGCAGTCCAACCTGGCTAGCGGGGACCTCAGGCACCGGGGAGCTGTTTTTT.